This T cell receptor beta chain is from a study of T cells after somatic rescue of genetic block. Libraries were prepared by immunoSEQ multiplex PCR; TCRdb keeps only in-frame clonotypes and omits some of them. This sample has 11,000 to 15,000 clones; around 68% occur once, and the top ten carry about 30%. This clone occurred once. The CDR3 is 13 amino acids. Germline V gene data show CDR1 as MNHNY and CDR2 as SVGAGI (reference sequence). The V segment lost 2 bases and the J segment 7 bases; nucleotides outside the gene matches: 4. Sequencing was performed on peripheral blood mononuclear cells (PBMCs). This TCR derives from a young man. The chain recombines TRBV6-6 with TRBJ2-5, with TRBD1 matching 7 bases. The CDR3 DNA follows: TGTGCCAGCAGTTACGTAACAGGGGTGACCCAGTACTTC. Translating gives CASSYVTGVTQYF.